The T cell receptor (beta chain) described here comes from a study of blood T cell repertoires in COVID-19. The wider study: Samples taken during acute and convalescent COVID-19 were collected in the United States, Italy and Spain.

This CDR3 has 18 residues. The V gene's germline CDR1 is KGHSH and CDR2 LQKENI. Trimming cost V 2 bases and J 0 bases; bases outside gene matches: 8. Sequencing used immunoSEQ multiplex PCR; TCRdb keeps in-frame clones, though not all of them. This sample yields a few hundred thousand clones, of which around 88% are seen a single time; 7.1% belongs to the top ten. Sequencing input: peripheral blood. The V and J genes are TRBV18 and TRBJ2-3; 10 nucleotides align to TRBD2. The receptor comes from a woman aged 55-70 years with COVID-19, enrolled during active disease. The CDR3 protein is CASSPERGGHISTDTQYF. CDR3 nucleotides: TGTGCCAGCTCACCAGAGCGGGGGGGCCATATTAGCACAGATACGCAGTATTTT.